This T cell receptor (beta chain) appears in the sequencing data of a study of CXCR3-negative and CXCR3-positive naive CD8 T cells. Overall study findings and caveats: Naive CXCR3-positive cells had TRB CDR3s more hydrophobic than those of CXCR3-negative naive cells. Comparably high diversity was seen in both naive subsets, and much lower diversity in memory CD8+ cells.

Remarks on this clonotype: Its antigen remains unidentified.

The length of the CDR3 is 13 residues. From germline, CDR1 is SGHRS and CDR2 YFSETQ. The study made its TRB cDNA libraries by 5' RACE, adding UMI labels. TCRdb reprocessed the 5' RACE reads, with one entry per CDR3 protein and no DNA. The sample totals more than 80,000 distinct CDR3 sequences. The chain combines TRBV5-1 with TRBJ2-2; as DNA is missing, the TRBD1 call by TCRdb cannot be tested. This TCR derives from a human donor in good health. Some clones in this sample may be carry-over from other donors' samples. Material: naive CXCR3+ CD8+ T cells from blood. As to subset: CD45RO-CCR7+CD27+CD95- naive CD8+ T cells expressing CXCR3 (TNR3+). The CDR3 here is CASSLSGSGELFF.